The sequence of this TCR beta chain was determined in a study of blood T cell repertoires in COVID-19. Overall study: The analysed material was cDNA or gDNA that came from T cells, B-cell-depleted T cells, or PBMCs.

Measured with immunoSEQ multiplex PCR; TCRdb has only the in-frame clones, and not every one. This table holds 120,000 to 150,000 clones, roughly 80% found once. The trim removed 7 bases at V and 6 bases at J, leaving 12 bases unmatched. Germline lookup yields CDR1 SGHRS and CDR2 YFSETQ. There are 14 residues in the CDR3. The sequenced sample was PBMCs or T cells enriched from blood (not recorded which). The chain combines TRBV5-1 with TRBJ2-7, with 8 nucleotides matching TRBD1. This clonotype originated in a middle-aged woman who had recovered from COVID-19. In DNA form, the CDR3 reads TGCGCCAGCGGGGTGGGGCAGGGGGCTGTCGAGCAGTACTTC. Translated, it gives CASGVGQGAVEQYF. Supplemented by reference TRBV5-1 and TRBJ2-7, the full variable domain reads KAGVTQTPRYLIKTRGQQVTLSCSPISGHRSVSWYQQTPGQGLQFLFEYFSETQRNKGNFPGRFSGRQFSNSRSEMNVSTLELGDSALYLCASGVGQGAVEQYFGPGTRLTVT.